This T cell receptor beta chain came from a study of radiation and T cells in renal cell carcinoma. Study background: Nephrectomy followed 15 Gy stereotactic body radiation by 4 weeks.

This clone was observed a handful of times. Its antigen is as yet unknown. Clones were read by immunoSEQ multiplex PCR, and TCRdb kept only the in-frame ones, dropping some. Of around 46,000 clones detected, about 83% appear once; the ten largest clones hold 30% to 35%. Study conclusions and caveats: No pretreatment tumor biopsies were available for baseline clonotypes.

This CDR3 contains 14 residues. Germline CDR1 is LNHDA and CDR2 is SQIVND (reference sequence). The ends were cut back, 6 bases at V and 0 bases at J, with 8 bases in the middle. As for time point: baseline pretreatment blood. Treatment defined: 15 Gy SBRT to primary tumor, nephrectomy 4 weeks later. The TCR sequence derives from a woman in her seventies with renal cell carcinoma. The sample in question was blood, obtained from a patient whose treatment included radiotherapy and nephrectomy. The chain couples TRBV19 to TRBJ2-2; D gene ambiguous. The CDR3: CASSYASNTGELFF. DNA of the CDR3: TGTGCCAGTAGCTATGCTTCGAACACCGGGGAGCTGTTTTTT. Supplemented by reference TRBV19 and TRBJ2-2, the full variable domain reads DGGITQSPKYLFRKEGQNVTLSCEQNLNHDAMYWYRQDPGQGLRLIYYSQIVNDFQKGDIAEGYSVSREKKESFPLTVTSAQKNPTAFYLCASSYASNTGELFFGEGSRLTVL.